Listed below are T cell receptor beta chains from one sample, sequenced in a study of cytomegalovirus exposure and HLA in healthy donors. Profiled with immunoSEQ multiplex PCR; TCRdb holds only in-frame clones, not every one. The profile shows approximately 150,000 clones, around nine tenths of them singletons. Source material: PBMCs. The receptors here all came from a man aged 18 to 30 in good health and CMV-seropositive. CDR3s include the opening cysteine and the closing phenylalanine or tryptophan. A D gene is named only where the DNA matches it firmly.

NA	TRBV11-2	TRBJ2-7	CASSIDRTYEQYF	TGTGCCAGCAGCATCGACAGGACCTACGAGCAGTACTTC
NA	TRBV29-1	TRBJ1-1	CSVVRGSAEAFF	TGCAGCGTTGTTAGGGGGAGCGCTGAAGCTTTCTTT
NA	TRBV10-3	TRBJ2-7	CAISGGGKSYEQYF	TGTGCCATCAGTGGTGGAGGAAAATCCTACGAGCAGTACTTC
NA	TRBV7-2	TRBJ2-5	CASSTPNRAEDQETQYF	TGTGCCAGCAGCACGCCAAATCGAGCGGAGGATCAAGAGACCCAGTACTTC
NA	TRBV7-2	TRBJ2-2	CASSSTGLYTGELFF	TGTGCCAGCAGCTCTACAGGTTTATACACCGGGGAGCTGTTTTTT
NA	TRBV18	TRBJ2-2	CASSPRVVGELFF	TGTGCCAGCTCACCACGCGTAGTCGGGGAGCTGTTTTTT
TRBD1	TRBV2	TRBJ2-2	CASRGDRGRGGELFF	TGTGCCAGCAGGGGGGACAGGGGGCGCGGCGGGGAGCTGTTTTTT
TRBD1	TRBV5-8	TRBJ1-1	CASSWDSYEAFF	TGTGCCAGCAGTTGGGACAGCTATGAAGCTTTCTTT
NA	TRBV9	TRBJ2-5	CASSVGHGGSVETQYF	TGTGCCAGCAGCGTAGGTCATGGGGGGTCGGTAGAGACCCAGTACTTC
NA	TRBV9	TRBJ2-3	CASSVEEVSTDTQYF	TGTGCCAGCAGCGTGGAGGAAGTTAGCACAGATACGCAGTATTTT